A selection of T cell receptor beta chains follows, all from one sample in a study of blood T cell repertoires in COVID-19. Clones were read by immunoSEQ multiplex PCR, and TCRdb kept only the in-frame ones, dropping some. The sample yields about 100,000 clones, 88% seen once. Material for sequencing was peripheral blood. These receptors all come from a human donor in a cohort sampled during active COVID-19. Both conserved end residues are part of each CDR3. A D gene is named only where the DNA matches it firmly. Clone size is given for some rows only: seen once, a few or many times, or a class if the clone is expanded.

CDR3: CASSYFWVGQGNGNTEAFF
DNA: TGTGCCAGCAGTTATTTCTGGGTGGGGCAGGGGAACGGGAACACTGAAGCTTTCTTT
size: .
J: TRBJ1-1
V: TRBV6-2/TRBV6-3
D: .

CDR3: CASSDRTSGNNEQFF
DNA: TGTGCCAGCAGTGACAGGACTAGCGGGAACAATGAGCAGTTCTTC
size: .
J: TRBJ2-1
V: TRBV6-4
D: TRBD2

CDR3: CASSPDGQGHQPQHF
DNA: TGTGCCAGCAGCCCAGATGGACAGGGGCATCAGCCCCAGCATTTT
size: .
J: TRBJ1-5
V: TRBV7-2
D: TRBD1

CDR3: CASKYLVLANNEQFF
DNA: TGTGCCAGCAAATATTTAGTCCTAGCTAACAATGAGCAGTTCTTC
size: .
J: TRBJ2-1
V: TRBV2
D: .

CDR3: CAWSMGRISEQYF
DNA: TGTGCCTGGAGTATGGGGAGGATCAGCGAGCAGTACTTC
size: .
J: TRBJ2-7
V: TRBV30
D: .

CDR3: CASSSEGLAGGEQYF
DNA: TGCGCCAGCAGCTCCGAAGGACTAGCGGGAGGCGAGCAGTACTTC
size: .
J: TRBJ2-7
V: TRBV5-1
D: TRBD2

CDR3: CASSDGASGTAEQFF
DNA: TGTGCCAGCAGTGACGGGGCTAGCGGGACTGCAGAGCAGTTCTTC
size: .
J: TRBJ2-1
V: TRBV6-4
D: TRBD2

CDR3: CASSLRGQGNQPQHF
DNA: TGTGCCAGCAGCTTAAGGGGACAGGGGAATCAGCCCCAGCATTTT
size: .
J: TRBJ1-5
V: TRBV7-8
D: TRBD1

CDR3: CASSQGDRGQDGYTF
DNA: TGTGCCAGCAGCCAAGGGGACAGGGGGCAAGATGGCTACACCTTC
size: .
J: TRBJ1-2
V: TRBV4-2
D: TRBD1

CDR3: CASSSGDGRKETQYF
DNA: TGTGCCAGCAGCTCCGGGGATGGTAGAAAAGAGACCCAGTACTTC
size: .
J: TRBJ2-5
V: TRBV7-2
D: .

CDR3: CASSPPGTGAYNEQFF
DNA: TGTGCCAGCAGCCCACCCGGGACAGGGGCCTACAATGAGCAGTTCTTC
size: .
J: TRBJ2-1
V: TRBV4-2
D: TRBD1

CDR3: CASSFGPGGTQYF
DNA: TGCGCCAGCAGCTTTGGGCCTGGAGGGACCCAGTACTTC
size: .
J: TRBJ2-5
V: TRBV5-1
D: .

CDR3: CASSLVGRRANEKLFF
DNA: TGTGCCAGCAGTTTAGTGGGGCGCCGGGCTAATGAAAAACTGTTTTTT
size: once
J: TRBJ1-4
V: TRBV28
D: .

CDR3: CACPQRNSYNEQFF
DNA: TGTGCCTGCCCTCAGCGGAACTCCTACAATGAGCAGTTCTTC
size: .
J: TRBJ2-1
V: TRBV30
D: .

CDR3: CASSFPRTQGAETQYF
DNA: TGTGCCAGCAGTTTCCCTCGTACACAGGGGGCAGAGACCCAGTACTTC
size: .
J: TRBJ2-5
V: TRBV28
D: TRBD1

CDR3: CASSATGQGLAGELFF
DNA: TGTGCCAGCAGCGCAACCGGACAGGGTTTGGCCGGGGAGCTGTTTTTT
size: .
J: TRBJ2-2
V: TRBV9
D: TRBD1

CDR3: CASSQDKAVVLMEAEAYEQYF
DNA: TGTGCCAGCAGCCAAGATAAAGCCGTCGTTTTAATGGAGGCGGAAGCCTACGAGCAGTACTTC
size: .
J: TRBJ2-7
V: TRBV3-1/TRBV3-2
D: .

CDR3: CASRVRGRFGNQPQHF
DNA: TGTGCCAGTAGGGTCAGGGGGCGATTTGGCAATCAGCCCCAGCATTTT
size: .
J: TRBJ1-5
V: TRBV19
D: TRBD1

CDR3: CASSPGRRGHQGQEKLFF
DNA: TGTGCCAGCTCACCTGGAAGGAGAGGACACCAAGGACAAGAAAAACTGTTTTTT
size: few
J: TRBJ1-4
V: TRBV18
D: .

CDR3: CASSLASAGDSYEQYF
DNA: TGTGCCAGCAGCTTAGCTTCAGCGGGAGATAGCTACGAGCAGTACTTC
size: .
J: TRBJ2-7
V: TRBV7-8
D: TRBD2

CDR3: CASSLRTEQYF
DNA: TGTGCCAGCAGCCTACGGACTGAGCAGTACTTC
size: .
J: TRBJ2-7
V: TRBV7-2
D: .

CDR3: CASISVGVSEQYF
DNA: TGTGCCAGCATCTCAGTCGGGGTCTCCGAGCAGTACTTC
size: .
J: TRBJ2-7
V: TRBV28
D: .

CDR3: CASSTPGQGYEQYF
DNA: TGTGCCAGCAGTACGCCGGGACAGGGCTACGAGCAGTACTTC
size: few
J: TRBJ2-7
V: TRBV6-2/TRBV6-3
D: TRBD1

CDR3: CASSRSLQETQYF
DNA: TGTGCCAGCAGCCGAAGCTTACAAGAGACCCAGTACTTC
size: once
J: TRBJ2-5
V: TRBV9
D: .

CDR3: CASREAHGGTEAFF
DNA: TGCGCCAGCAGAGAAGCTCACGGAGGGACTGAAGCTTTCTTT
size: .
J: TRBJ1-1
V: TRBV5-1
D: .

CDR3: CASSFVEGGGGYTF
DNA: TGCGCCAGCAGCTTTGTCGAAGGGGGCGGTGGCTACACCTTC
size: .
J: TRBJ1-2
V: TRBV5-1
D: TRBD1

CDR3: CASSQIQGGSPLIF
DNA: TGTGCCAGCAGCCAAATTCAGGGGGGTTCCCCCTTAATTTTT
size: few
J: TRBJ1-4
V: TRBV14
D: TRBD1

CDR3: CASSLGGLASYEQYF
DNA: TGTGCCAGCAGCTTAGGGGGACTCGCCTCCTACGAGCAGTACTTC
size: .
J: TRBJ2-7
V: TRBV11-2
D: .

CDR3: CASKTRTEPTDTQYF
DNA: TGTGCCAGCAAGACGCGGACAGAACCCACAGATACGCAGTATTTT
size: .
J: TRBJ2-3
V: TRBV6-5
D: .

CDR3: CASSRLSYEQYF
DNA: TGCGCCAGCAGTCGACTCTCCTACGAGCAGTACTTC
size: .
J: TRBJ2-7
V: TRBV10-1
D: .

CDR3: CASSQGGQGETDTQYF
DNA: TGTGCCAGCAGCCAAGGGGGACAGGGGGAAACAGATACGCAGTATTTT
size: few
J: TRBJ2-3
V: TRBV14
D: TRBD1

CDR3: CAIRDRDTEAFF
DNA: TGTGCCATCCGGGACAGGGACACTGAAGCTTTCTTT
size: once
J: TRBJ1-1
V: TRBV28
D: TRBD1

CDR3: CASSYPTGSQPQHF
DNA: TGTGCCAGCAGTTACCCCACTGGGAGTCAGCCCCAGCACTTT
size: .
J: TRBJ1-5
V: TRBV6-2/TRBV6-3
D: .

CDR3: CATSEIAGLGTDTQYF
DNA: TGTGCCACCAGCGAGATCGCAGGGTTGGGCACAGATACGCAGTATTTT
size: .
J: TRBJ2-3
V: TRBV24-1
D: .

CDR3: CASSSPKLTVAKNIQYF
DNA: TGTGCCAGCAGTAGTCCGAAATTGACAGTAGCCAAAAACATTCAGTACTTC
size: .
J: TRBJ2-4
V: TRBV28
D: .